This record covers a single TCR beta chain. Unique molecular identifier tags were affixed to discrete cDNA molecules. From the 5' RACE reads, TCRdb called clonotypes with MiXCR, one entry per CDR3 protein. In the table there are some 87,000 distinct CDR3 sequences, around 15% of which are singletons. The entry originates in a study of early T cells in non-severe SARS-CoV-2 infection. Turning to the study itself: Chains stayed unpaired after sequencing of bulk RNA from unsorted whole blood.

After removal of 7 bases from V and 7 bases from J, the junction contained 9 bases not matched to a gene. The V gene's germline CDR1 is MNHNS and CDR2 SASEGT. CDR3 size: 14 residues. The material sequenced was whole blood. The sequence was collected from an adult who was a healthcare worker with PCR-confirmed SARS-CoV-2 infection or an uninfected control (not recorded which). V is TRBV6-1 and J is TRBJ2-1, with TRBD2 matching 8 bases. The CDR3 reads CASTPAGADNEQFF. CDR3 coding DNA: TGTGCCAGCACCCCAGCGGGGGCGGATAATGAGCAGTTCTTC.